A single sample is the source of the 12 T cell receptor beta chains below, sequenced in a study of shared clonotypes between healthy human individuals. TCRdb's table, derived via immunoSEQ multiplex PCR, lists solely in-frame clones and lacks some. The table shows 550,000 to 650,000 clones, with 96% occurring only once. CD45RO negativity and positive selection for CCR7 defined naive CD8 cells, a population that excluded terminally differentiated effector memory CD45RA+ cells. Source material: naive CD8+ T cells sorted from blood. The receptors shown here come from a woman in her twenties or thirties in good health.

The chain recombines TRBV28 with TRBJ2-5; unclear D gene. Germline values: CDR1 MDHEN, CDR2 SYDVKM. The CDR3 loop spans 12 amino acids. Trimming removed 3 bases from V and 5 bases from J, with 7 bases in between. CDR3 residues: CASSFLEETQYF. DNA for the CDR3: TGTGCCAGCAGTTTTCTCGAGGAGACCCAGTACTTC.

This rearrangement joins TRBV19 to TRBJ1-4; 9 bases match TRBD1. Germline V CDR1 and CDR2: LNHDA, SQIVND (reference sequence). V lost 6 bases and J lost 6; bases outside the gene matches: 11. This CDR3 comprises 16 residues. DNA for the CDR3: TGTGCCAGTAGCGACTTCACAGGGGGCGACGATGAAAAACTGTTTTTT. Protein: CASSDFTGGDDEKLFF.

A remark on this clone: Other DNA sequences in the sample encode the same CDR3. The rearrangement links TRBV2 to TRBJ1-5, with 9 bases that match TRBD1. Trimming removed 6 bases from V and 4 bases from J; junction bases left unmatched: 4. CDR3 size: 14 residues. Germline-derived CDR1 and CDR2 are SNHLY and FYNNEI. As DNA, the CDR3 is TGTGCCAGCAGACCCGGACAGGGGAATCAGCCCCAGCATTTT. Its protein product is CASRPGQGNQPQHF.

The chain recombines TRBV29-1 with TRBJ1-2, with 7 bases that match TRBD1. CDR1 SQVTM and CDR2 ANQGSEA come from the germline V gene. The CDR3 covers 13 residues. The junction had 11 bases not matched to a gene; V was cut back by 6 bases and J by 7 bases. This CDR3 reads CSVQGGYSGGYTF. Written as DNA, the CDR3 is TGCAGCGTGCAGGGGGGGTATTCGGGTGGCTACACCTTC. The whole variable domain, remainder taken from reference TRBV29-1 and TRBJ1-2, is SAVISQKPSRDICQRGTSLTIQCQVDSQVTMMFWYRQQPGQSLTLIATANQGSEATYESGFVIDKFPISRPNLTFSTLTVSNMSPEDSSIYLCSVQGGYSGGYTFGSGTRLTVV.

J is TRBJ2-1 and V is TRBV27, with a weak D call TRBD2 (6 bases). The germline gives CDR1 MNHEY, CDR2 SMNVEV (reference sequence). Trimming stripped 2 bases from V and 10 bases from J, with 18 bases between. The CDR3 extends over 15 amino acids. The CDR3 here is CASSLMSSALSEQFF. The CDR3 region has the DNA TGTGCCAGCAGTTTAATGTCTAGCGCCCTTTCCGAGCAGTTCTTC.

The V call is TRBV13, the J call TRBJ2-7, with 11 bases fitting TRBD1. The CDR3 length is 15 residues. J lost 4 bases, V lost 6 bases, and 8 bases had no gene match. In germline, CDR1 is PRHDT, CDR2 FYEKMQ (reference sequence). This CDR3 is CASSSPGQGGYEQYF. The CDR3 coding sequence is TGTGCCAGCAGTTCTCCGGGACAGGGGGGTTACGAGCAGTACTTC.

The V call is TRBV29-1, the J call TRBJ2-7; D is uncertain. Germline CDR1 and CDR2: SQVTM and ANQGSEA. The CDR3 sequence is 12 residues long. V gave up 0 bases and J gave up 2 bases, with 5 bases separating them. CDR3 nucleotide sequence: TGCAGCGTTGAAGATAGCACCTACGAGCAGTACTTC. Residues: CSVEDSTYEQYF.

The chain recombines TRBV5-1 with TRBJ1-2; TRBD1 is a possible D gene (6 bases). The CDR3 runs 14 residues. Germline-derived CDR1 and CDR2 are SGHRS and YFSETQ. Deletions cut 4 bases from V and 7 bases from J, with 17 bases between. CDR3 in DNA: TGCGCCAGCAGCAAAGGAGACAGGTCAAGTGGCTACACCTTC. Translated: CASSKGDRSSGYTF.

V and J are TRBV4-2 and TRBJ1-1; D call uncertain. V shed 2 bases and J shed 2 bases, with 12 bases lying between them. The CDR3 runs 15 residues. Per the germline V gene, CDR1 is LGHNA and CDR2 is YNFKEQ. In nucleotides, the CDR3 is TGTGCCAGCAGCCAAAATTCAGACGGTAACACTGAAGCTTTCTTT. It is translated as CASSQNSDGNTEAFF.

This clone was counted a single time. This chain links TRBV27 with TRBJ2-1; 9 bases are shared with TRBD2. This CDR3 contains 16 residues. Unmatched junction bases numbered 6, after V lost 3 bases and J lost 3 bases. Germline-derived CDR1 and CDR2 are MNHEY and SMNVEV (reference sequence). The CDR3 loop reads CASSLLAGENYNEQFF. The CDR3 DNA sequence: TGTGCCAGCAGTTTGTTAGCGGGAGAGAACTACAATGAGCAGTTCTTC.

The chain couples TRBV19 to TRBJ2-7; 7 bases are a match to TRBD2. Per the germline V gene, CDR1 is LNHDA and CDR2 is SQIVND (reference sequence). There are 13 residues in the CDR3. J gave up 7 bases and V 3 bases, and 6 bases lay outside the gene matches. The CDR3 DNA follows: TGTGCCAGTAGTATGGGAGGGGCTGGAGAGCAGTACTTC. Amino acid sequence: CASSMGGAGEQYF.

CDR3 nucleotides: TGTGCCAGCAGCAATGACGGGCTCATCTCTGGAAACACCATATATTTT. Encoded protein: CASSNDGLISGNTIYF. V is TRBV7-9 and J is TRBJ1-3; D call uncertain. Trimming took off 5 bases at V and 0 bases at J, with 14 bases between the two ends. CDR3 length: 16 amino acids. The germline V gene encodes CDR1 SEHNR and CDR2 FQNEAQ (reference sequence).